What follows are 26 T cell receptor beta chains derived from one specimen sequenced in a study of OX40 agonist ivuxolimab in advanced cancers. Libraries were prepared by immunoSEQ multiplex PCR; TCRdb keeps only in-frame clonotypes and omits some of them. The sample records fewer than 80,000 clones, around 93% being singletons. The sequenced sample was CD4+ or CD8+ T cells sorted from blood, obtained in a trial of the OX40 agonist ivuxolimab. All receptors come from an adult with an advanced solid tumor such as melanoma, head and neck, liver or kidney cancer.

The rearrangement joins TRBV14 to TRBJ2-7; a weak D match, TRBD1 (6 bases). Germline CDR1 and CDR2: SGHDN and FVKESK. This CDR3 is built from 13 residues. V lost 4 bases to trimming and J lost 3 bases, with 10 bases between them. Here the CDR3 reads CASSPGDIYEQYF. The CDR3, as DNA: TGTGCCAGCAGCCCAGGGGACATCTACGAGCAGTACTTC.

J is TRBJ2-3 and V is TRBV5-1; possible D gene TRBD2, 6 bases. The germline V gene has CDR1 SGHRS and CDR2 YFSETQ. The V and J ends lost 0 bases and 1 base respectively, with 9 bases between them. The CDR3 has 15 amino acids. CDR3 sequence: CASSLGDWGTDTQYF. The DNA of the CDR3 is TGCGCCAGCAGCTTGGGGGACTGGGGCACAGATACGCAGTATTTT.

The rearrangement links TRBV4-3 to TRBJ1-1; TRBD1 agrees at 7 bases. From germline, CDR1 is LGHNA and CDR2 YSLEER. The CDR3 runs 14 residues. Germline trimming cut 4 bases from V and 6 bases from J; bases unmatched to any gene: 8. The CDR3 region is CASSPVQGYAEAFF. In DNA form, the CDR3 reads TGCGCCAGCAGCCCTGTACAGGGGTATGCTGAAGCTTTCTTT.

The CDR3 bases are TGCGCCAGCAGCCAATCCGGTGGATTCTATGGCTACACCTTC. Amino acid sequence: CASSQSGGFYGYTF. V usage is TRBV4-3 and J usage is TRBJ1-2, with no clear D. Trimming cost V 2 bases and J 4 bases, with 11 bases left between them. Per the germline V gene, CDR1 is LGHNA and CDR2 is YSLEER. The CDR3 spans 14 residues.

V and J are TRBV11-3 and TRBJ1-1; no reliable D call. Germline lookup yields CDR1 SGHNT and CDR2 YENEEA. V lost 1 base and J 3 bases, leaving 9 bases between the germline ends. CDR3 length: 14 residues. CDR3 region: CASSLAYQDTEAFF. The CDR3 DNA reads TGTGCCAGCAGCTTAGCCTACCAGGACACTGAAGCTTTCTTT. Looking up the rest from reference TRBV11-3 and TRBJ1-1 gives the full variable domain: EAGVVQSPRYKIIEKKQPVAFWCNPISGHNTLYWYLQNLGQGPELLIRYENEEAVDDSQLPKDRFSAERLKGVDSTLKIQPAELGDSAVYLCASSLAYQDTEAFFGQGTRLTVV.

In nucleotides, the CDR3 is TGCGCCAGCAGCTTAGGCTGGGGCGGACTGAGCACAGATACGCAGTATTTT. This translates into CASSLGWGGLSTDTQYF. The V call is TRBV5-1, the J call TRBJ2-3; D is tentatively TRBD1 or TRBD2 (5 bases each). CDR1 is SGHRS, CDR2 YFSETQ, per germline. The CDR3 has 17 residues. V lost 2 bases to trimming and J lost 0 bases, with 16 bases between them. The full variable domain, with the rest looked up from reference TRBV5-1 and TRBJ2-3, is KAGVTQTPRYLIKTRGQQVTLSCSPISGHRSVSWYQQTPGQGLQFLFEYFSETQRNKGNFPGRFSGRQFSNSRSEMNVSTLELGDSALYLCASSLGWGGLSTDTQYFGPGTRLTVL.

The chain uses TRBV5-5 and TRBJ2-1; TRBD1 aligns across 7 bases. Per germline, CDR1 SGHKS and CDR2 YYEKEE (reference sequence). The CDR3 extends over 17 amino acids. The ends lost 1 base at V and 1 base at J; junction bases unmatched: 8. In DNA, the CDR3 is TGTGCCAGCAGCTTGTCCCATGGACAGGCATCCTACAATGAGCAGTTCTTC. It is translated as CASSLSHGQASYNEQFF. The whole variable domain, filled in from reference TRBV5-5 and TRBJ2-1, reads DAGVTQSPTHLIKTRGQQVTLRCSPISGHKSVSWYQQVLGQGPQFIFQYYEKEERGRGNFPDRFSARQFPNYSSELNVNALLLGDSALYLCASSLSHGQASYNEQFFGPGTRLTVL.

The DNA of the CDR3 is TGTGCCAGCAGCTTAGGCCTTCCTCCACTAGCGGGATACGAGCAGTACTTC. It translates to CASSLGLPPLAGYEQYF. The V call is TRBV7-2, the J call TRBJ2-7; 10 bases agree with TRBD2. Germline V lookup: CDR1 SGHTA, CDR2 FQGNSA. Trimming removed 1 base from V and 4 bases from J; junction bases left unmatched: 10. There are 17 residues in the CDR3.

The chain combines TRBV6-5 with TRBJ2-7, with D tentatively TRBD1 (5 bases). The CDR3 loop spans 15 amino acids. Between the trimmed V and J ends, which lost 5 bases and 0 bases, there was a span of 14 bases. Per the germline V gene, CDR1 is MNHEY and CDR2 is SVGAGI. CDR3 coding DNA: TGTGCCAGCAGTGTCGACCAGGGCAGCTCCTACGAGCAGTACTTC. Its protein product is CASSVDQGSSYEQYF.

The CDR3 spells CASSLEQGSYEQYF. The CDR3 DNA is TGTGCCAGCAGCTTAGAACAGGGCTCCTACGAGCAGTACTTC. The chain has TRBV7-6 and TRBJ2-7, with D tentatively TRBD1 (6 bases). CDR1 and CDR2 from the germline V gene are SGHVS and FNYEAQ. Trimming removed 1 base from V and 0 bases from J, with 7 bases in between. The CDR3 extends over 14 amino acids.

The chain employs TRBV13 and TRBJ1-4; D unclear. Germline CDR1 PRHDT, CDR2 FYEKMQ (reference sequence). Trimming pared 5 bases from V and 4 bases from J, leaving 14 bases between. The CDR3 loop spans 15 amino acids. CDR3 residues: CASSITREVNEKLFF. In nucleotides, the CDR3 is TGTGCCAGCAGCATTACTAGGGAAGTTAATGAAAAACTGTTTTTT.

This clone was counted only a few times. In nucleotides, the CDR3 is TGTGCCGTACGGGACAGGTTTCAAGAGACCCAGTACTTC. Amino acids: CAVRDRFQETQYF. V is TRBV11-3 and J is TRBJ2-5, with 8 bases identical to TRBD1. Germline V CDR1 and CDR2: SGHNT, YENEEA. This CDR3 is 13 amino acids long. Trimming removed 11 bases from V and 2 bases from J; junction bases left unmatched: 7.

This rearrangement joins TRBV7-9 to TRBJ2-5, with 11 bases aligning to TRBD2. CDR1 is SEHNR and CDR2 is FQNEAQ in the germline V gene (reference sequence). V lost 4 bases, J lost 5 bases, and 12 bases stayed unmatched. The CDR3 has 17 amino acids. The CDR3 spells CASSSLTSGILIETQYF. CDR3 DNA: TGTGCCAGCAGCTCATTGACTAGCGGGATCCTCATCGAGACCCAGTACTTC.

V gene TRBV10-2 combines with J gene TRBJ2-1, with D perhaps matching TRBD2 (5 bases). The CDR3 sequence is 15 residues long. Looked up from germline, CDR1 is WSHSY and CDR2 is SAAADI. V was clipped by 5 bases and J by 5 bases, with 16 bases between them. The CDR3 loop reads CASSSGAPRHNEQFF. The DNA of the CDR3 is TGCGCCAGCAGTAGCGGAGCACCCCGGCACAATGAGCAGTTCTTC.

The V call is TRBV2, the J call TRBJ1-4; no reliable D call. The V gene's germline CDR1 is SNHLY and CDR2 FYNNEI. V was pared by 8 bases and J by 7 bases, with 11 bases between. The CDR3 contains 12 residues. The CDR3 sequence is CASLGGFEKLFF. The CDR3 DNA reads TGTGCCAGCCTGGGAGGGTTTGAAAAACTGTTTTTT.

The rearrangement uses TRBV5-1 and TRBJ2-2; D ambiguous. V was clipped by 3 bases and J by 6 bases, with 3 bases between them. The CDR3 covers 11 residues. The germline CDR1 and CDR2 sequences are SGHRS and YFSETQ. This chain's CDR3 is CASSSSGELFF. CDR3 DNA: TGCGCCAGCAGCTCGTCCGGGGAGCTGTTTTTT.

This clone was recorded at least ten times. This chain uses TRBV18 with TRBJ2-1; D is unresolved. Germline CDR1 reads KGHSH; CDR2 reads LQKENI. V was cut by 0 bases and J by 0 bases, with 9 bases left in between. The CDR3 totals 16 residues. This CDR3 reads CASSPPTASSYNEQFF. The CDR3 region has the DNA TGTGCCAGCTCACCACCCACAGCGAGCTCCTACAATGAGCAGTTCTTC.

V and J are TRBV2 and TRBJ2-5, with D hard to call. This CDR3 comprises 12 residues. The V end was cut by 7 bases, the J end by 2 bases, with 8 bases between. Germline lookup yields CDR1 SNHLY and CDR2 FYNNEI. The CDR3 here is CASILGQETQYF. As DNA, the CDR3 is TGTGCCAGCATTTTAGGGCAAGAGACCCAGTACTTC.

The V call is TRBV27, the J call TRBJ2-7, with D unresolved. CDR3 length: 13 amino acids. Germline CDR1 MNHEY, CDR2 SMNVEV (reference sequence). V was pared by 5 bases and J by 3 bases, with 11 bases between. The CDR3 region has the DNA TGTGCCAGCAGTCCGCCGGACCGCTACGAGCAGTACTTC. Protein: CASSPPDRYEQYF.

The sample holds one count of this clone. The gene calls are TRBV15 and TRBJ2-7; 8 nucleotides match TRBD2. The length of the CDR3 is 14 residues. The germline gives CDR1 LNHNV, CDR2 YYDKDF (reference sequence). The V and J ends lost 3 bases and 2 bases, in that order; junction bases with no gene match: 3. In DNA form, the CDR3 reads TGTGCCACCAGCAGCCGGGGACTAGCCTACGAGCAGTACTTC. It yields the protein CATSSRGLAYEQYF.

The chain has TRBV28 and TRBJ2-1; TRBD1 matches 8 bases. Trimming at V came to 6 bases and at J to 9 bases, leaving 10 bases not matched to a gene. The CDR3 sequence is 14 residues long. From germline, CDR1 is MDHEN and CDR2 SYDVKM. The CDR3 sequence: CASRPLPGGGEQFF. Here the CDR3 DNA reads TGTGCCAGCAGGCCCCTCCCAGGGGGCGGTGAGCAGTTCTTC.

V usage is TRBV10-3 and J usage is TRBJ1-5; 9 bases are a match to TRBD1. Per the germline V gene, CDR1 is ENHRY and CDR2 is SYGVKD. The CDR3 spans 16 residues. J was trimmed by 6 bases and V by 0 bases; bases with no gene match: 6. The CDR3 DNA is TGTGCCATCAGTGAGTCGGACAGGGGATCGGGTCAGCCCCAGCATTTT. As protein: CAISESDRGSGQPQHF.

The chain joins TRBV7-3 to TRBJ2-7; D is unclear. The CDR3 has 14 amino acids. Trimming pared 6 bases from V and 0 bases from J, leaving 12 bases between. Germline CDR1 reads SGHTA; CDR2 reads FQGTGA. The CDR3 spells CASSPVASSYEQYF. As DNA, the CDR3 is TGTGCCAGCAGTCCGGTCGCGAGCTCCTACGAGCAGTACTTC.

The V and J genes are TRBV27 and TRBJ2-1; TRBD2 is a possible D gene (6 bases). The CDR3 spans 14 residues. Germline V lookup: CDR1 MNHEY, CDR2 SMNVEV (reference sequence). The V end lost 4 bases, the J end lost 9 bases, and 16 bases lay between the germline ends. DNA of the CDR3: TGTGCCAGCAGTTATGGCGGGGCCCGGGGTGAGCAGTTCTTC. Amino acids: CASSYGGARGEQFF.

In its sample, this clone was seen once. The chain recombines TRBV2 with TRBJ2-1; 10 bases map to TRBD1. With 8 bases clipped from V and 6 bases from J, the junction kept 4 bases outside the gene matches. The CDR3 contains 13 residues. Germline CDR1 and CDR2: SNHLY and FYNNEI. The chain's CDR3 is CASGTGAPNEQFF. CDR3 sequence (DNA): TGTGCCAGCGGGACAGGGGCCCCCAATGAGCAGTTCTTC.

CDR3 loop: CASSFQGASGYTF. CDR3 bases: TGTGCCAGCAGCTTCCAGGGAGCTTCTGGCTACACCTTC. The rearrangement joins TRBV5-6 to TRBJ1-2; D may be TRBD1 (5 bases). The CDR3 contains 13 residues. Per germline, CDR1 SGHDT and CDR2 YYEEEE. V shed 2 bases and J shed 7 bases, with 12 bases lying between them.